The source of this T cell receptor (beta chain) is a study of blood T cells in healthy people across ages. A note on this clonotype: Antigen unknown.

The authors ran a second PCR of about 7 to 11 cycles using a sample-barcoded 5' primer and a J-beta primer mix. Via MiXCR, TCRdb re-called the 5' RACE reads, giving one row per CDR3 protein. The table records 700,000 to 900,000 distinct CDR3 sequences, more than 25% of them present only once. Findings and limits, study-wide: With unsorted PBMCs, a conclusive comparison of naive versus antigen-experienced cells was not possible.

V shed 6 bases and J shed 2 bases, with 20 bases lying between them. This CDR3 is built from 15 residues. Per germline, CDR1 DFQATT and CDR2 SNEGSKA (reference sequence). The sample also formed part of further work on T cells of mothers and their children. As reported in that work: The TCR beta CDR3 read count exceeded 9.5 million for each mother and was 2.5 million to 3 million for each child.

J is TRBJ2-7 and V is TRBV20-1; tentative D call: TRBD2 (6 bases). The sequenced material came from blood. The source is a boy aged 5 to 17 in good health. Written as DNA, the CDR3 is TGCAGTGCCCCGAGGACGGTAGCGGATGCCTACGAGCAGTACTTC. Protein sequence: CSAPRTVADAYEQYF.